The sequence of this TCR beta chain was determined in a study of beta chain features in type 1 diabetes. Study context: Sorted cells from all samples, numbering roughly 100,000,000, were examined.

As to this clone: Its specificity is not known.

The V gene's germline CDR1 is LNHDA and CDR2 SQIVND (reference sequence). J gave up 6 bases and V 3 bases, and 3 bases lay outside the gene matches. The length of the CDR3 is 15 residues. The sequenced template was cDNA made from the entire isolated RNA. Naive, central memory and regulatory T cell samples averaged about 3.5 million reads. Assay used: immunoSEQ multiplex PCR; TCRdb lists only in-frame clones, some missing. Of about 470,000 clones listed, 30% are singletons. Study results and caveats: The question of HLA type influencing TCRB rearrangement was one that remained unresolved here.

In total, each donor contributed a single heparinised blood draw that averaged about 120 mL. Sequencing was performed on naive CD4+ T cells from blood. This TCR was recovered from a man between 18 and 35 years old in good health. The rearrangement joins TRBV19 to TRBJ2-1, with 12 bases lining up with TRBD2. CDR3 loop: CASSIASGRGNEQFF. The CDR3 DNA reads TGTGCCAGTAGTATCGCTAGCGGGAGGGGCAATGAGCAGTTCTTC. Combining the CDR3 with reference TRBV19 and TRBJ2-1 gives the whole variable domain DGGITQSPKYLFRKEGQNVTLSCEQNLNHDAMYWYRQDPGQGLRLIYYSQIVNDFQKGDIAEGYSVSREKKESFPLTVTSAQKNPTAFYLCASSIASGRGNEQFFGPGTRLTVL.